This TCR beta chain was recorded in a study of blood T cell repertoires in COVID-19. Study-wide background: Samples came from the United States, Italy and Spain, spanning acute and convalescent COVID-19. In each case, the material was cDNA or gDNA derived from T cells, B-cell-depleted T cells, or PBMCs.

In the source study's methods: Estimation of nucleated cell counts was performed using reference gene primer amplification. Data came from immunoSEQ multiplex PCR; TCRdb stores just in-frame clones and leaves some out. V and J calls and clone size are those listed in that table; D and trimming were worked out from the DNA. The data hold 110,000 or so clones, with 75% to 90% observed a single time. Seattle's enrolled individuals joined amid active infection and were then monitored longitudinally. The sequence was obtained from a woman between 55 and 75 years old with COVID-19, enrolled during active disease. Input material: peripheral blood.

CDR3 amino acids: CASSPRTGGYEQYF. In DNA, the CDR3 is TGTGCCAGCTCACCAAGGACAGGGGGCTACGAGCAGTACTTC. The chain recombines TRBV18 with TRBJ2-7; 10 nucleotides align to TRBD1. Per the germline V gene, CDR1 is KGHSH and CDR2 is LQKENI. The V and J ends lost 2 bases and 3 bases, in that order; junction bases with no gene match: 1. This CDR3 region has 14 residues.